The 24 T cell receptor beta chains in this list originate from one sample, sequenced in a study of blood T cells in healthy people across ages. A second PCR, run for about 7 to 11 cycles, used a sample-barcoded 5' primer plus a J-beta primer mix. Via MiXCR, TCRdb re-called the 5' RACE reads, giving one row per CDR3 protein. The sample includes 650,000 to 700,000 distinct CDR3 sequences, around 52% seen only once; the top ten take about 14%. The sequenced sample consisted of blood. The receptors stem from an elderly woman in good health.

Points on this clonotype: A clone one base away is much larger, so this may be a read error. The V call is TRBV5-1, the J call TRBJ1-4, with D tentatively TRBD1 (5 bases). V was trimmed by 4 bases and J by 9 bases, leaving 16 bases between them. The CDR3 has 14 residues. Germline CDR1 SGHRS, CDR2 YFSETQ. The DNA of the CDR3 is TGCGCCAGCAGCATGGGACCAGAAAGCAAAAAACTGTTTTTT. Its translation: CASSMGPESKKLFF. Supplemented by reference TRBV5-1 and TRBJ1-4, the full variable domain reads KAGVTQTPRYLIKTRGQQVTLSCSPISGHRSVSWYQQTPGQGLQFLFEYFSETQRNKGNFPGRFSGRQFSNSRSEMNVSTLELGDSALYLCASSMGPESKKLFFGSGTQLSVL.

This rearrangement joins TRBV20-1 to TRBJ2-7, with TRBD1 as a possible D gene (5 bases). The end of the DNA aligns better with TRBJ2-4, so the J call may be wrong. The CDR3 covers 14 residues. From germline, CDR1 is DFQATT and CDR2 SNEGSKA (reference sequence). The CDR3 spells CSALSRVTVDIQYF. The CDR3 DNA reads TGCAGTGCCCTATCCAGGGTCACGGTCGACATTCAGTACTTC.

V usage is TRBV20-1 and J usage is TRBJ2-3, with 8 bases fitting TRBD2. This CDR3 has 15 amino acids. CDR1 and CDR2 (germline): DFQATT, SNEGSKA (reference sequence). Losses at the gene ends were 1 base for V and 4 bases for J; bases not matched to a gene: 7. CDR3 protein: CSARVPGGRSDTQYF. CDR3 DNA sequence: TGCAGTGCTAGAGTACCGGGGGGGCGCTCAGATACGCAGTATTTT.

To note about this clonotype: An end of the junction differs from the germline gene, which may be a read error. V and J are TRBV6-6 and TRBJ1-3; TRBD1 is a possible D gene (6 bases). The germline CDR1 and CDR2 sequences are MNHNY and SVGAGI (reference sequence). This CDR3 is built from 16 residues. The CDR3: CVSSYGGRGDGNTIYF. DNA for the CDR3: TGTGTCAGCAGTTATGGGGGCCGGGGAGATGGAAACACCATATATTTT.

The rearrangement uses TRBV5-8 and TRBJ2-1; D unclear. Trimming cost V 0 bases and J 9 bases, with 10 bases left between them. The CDR3 sequence is 13 residues long. Germline assignment: CDR1 SGHTS and CDR2 YDEGEE. CDR3 protein: CASSLEFETEQFF. The CDR3 nucleotides are TGTGCCAGCAGCTTGGAGTTTGAAACTGAGCAGTTCTTC.

J is TRBJ2-2 and V is TRBV12-3 or TRBV12-4; 12 bases align to TRBD2. This CDR3 region has 15 residues. The J segment lost 5 bases and the V segment lost 6 bases, leaving 4 bases of the junction unmatched. CDR3 amino acids: CASRGLAGVTGELFF. Here the CDR3 DNA reads TGTGCCAGCAGGGGACTAGCGGGCGTTACCGGGGAGCTGTTTTTT.

To note about this clonotype: Being one base from a much bigger clone, this may be a read error. The chain employs TRBV7-3 and TRBJ2-5; 8 bases fit TRBD1. The end of the DNA is better explained by TRBJ2-4, so the J call may be wrong. The CDR3 sequence is 16 residues long. The V gene's germline CDR1 is SGHTA and CDR2 FQGTGA. The CDR3 DNA is TGTGCCAGCAGCCGAAGGACAGGGTTTATGAAAAGCATTCAGTACTTC. The encoded protein is CASSRRTGFMKSIQYF.

The V and J genes are TRBV9 and TRBJ2-7, with 9 positions matching TRBD2. Trimming removed 5 bases from V and 3 bases from J; junction bases left unmatched: 9. Germline-derived CDR1 and CDR2 are SGDLS and YYNGEE. The CDR3 runs to 15 residues. DNA for the CDR3: TGTGCCAGCAGTGATGGACTAGCGACTCTCTACGAGCAGTACTTC. This codes for CASSDGLATLYEQYF.

The CDR3 bases are TGTGCCAGCAGAGTGATCGTCCATGGCTACACCTTC. Its translation is CASRVIVHGYTF. This sequence joins TRBV2 and TRBJ1-2; D is undetermined. The CDR3 has 12 amino acids. V dropped 6 bases and J dropped 6 bases, with 11 bases sitting between them. Germline V gene sequence: CDR1 SNHLY, CDR2 FYNNEI.

The V and J genes are TRBV12-3 or TRBV12-4 and TRBJ2-3; 10 nucleotides agree with TRBD2. The ends lost 7 bases at V and 3 bases at J; junction bases unmatched: 10. CDR3 length: 16 residues. CDR3 residues: CASKRSASGRTDTQYF. DNA for the CDR3: TGTGCCAGCAAACGGTCGGCTAGCGGGAGAACAGATACGCAGTATTTT.

The sample holds a few counts of this clonotype. This may be a read error, as it is one base from a much larger clone. The chain joins TRBV5-1 to TRBJ1-6; a weak D match, TRBD1 (5 bases). CDR1 is SGHRS, CDR2 YFSETQ, per germline. V lost 1 base and J lost 5, with 13 bases in between. This CDR3 is 16 amino acids long. The CDR3 loop reads CASSLSVGRNNSPLHF. The CDR3 nucleotides read TGCGCCAGCAGCTTGTCGGTGGGACGTAATAATTCACCCCTCCACTTT. The full variable domain, its missing parts supplied by reference TRBV5-1 and TRBJ1-6, is KAGVTQTPRYLIKTRGQQVTLSCSPISGHRSVSWYQQTPGQGLQFLFEYFSETQRNKGNFPGRFSGRQFSNSRSEMNVSTLELGDSALYLCASSLSVGRNNSPLHFGNGTRLTVT.

The V call is TRBV9, the J call TRBJ2-7, with unresolved D. V lost 4 bases, J lost 7 bases, and 12 bases lay in between. Germline V gives CDR1 SGDLS, CDR2 YYNGEE. This CDR3 comprises 12 residues. CDR3 sequence reads: CASSPGAREQYF. In DNA, the CDR3 is TGTGCCAGCAGCCCTGGTGCGCGGGAGCAGTACTTC.

The chain couples TRBV7-2 to TRBJ2-3; D unclear. V lost 5 bases to trimming and J lost 0 bases, with 12 bases between them. The CDR3 spans 15 residues. Germline assignment: CDR1 SGHTA and CDR2 FQGNSA. The CDR3 loop reads CASSPRGRSTDTQYF. The CDR3 nucleotides are TGTGCCAGCAGCCCGCGCGGACGGAGCACAGATACGCAGTATTTT.

Turning to this clonotype: With a much larger clone just one base away, this may be a read error. The V and J genes are TRBV12-3 or TRBV12-4 and TRBJ2-1; D is uncertain. The CDR3 runs 14 residues. The CDR3 bases are TGTGCCAGCAGTTTAGTATCAGTAGAGAATGAGCTGTTCTTC. It translates to CASSLVSVENELFF.

This clonotype was recorded at least ten times. The rearrangement joins TRBV29-1 to TRBJ2-1; the match to TRBD1 covers 10 bases. The CDR3 covers 14 residues. Germline CDR1 SQVTM, CDR2 ANQGSEA. V lost 6 bases to trimming and J lost 6 bases; unmatched junction nucleotides: 8. The CDR3 protein is CSVRRDRGGNEQFF. The CDR3 coding sequence is TGCAGCGTGCGCCGGGACAGGGGAGGCAATGAGCAGTTCTTC.

The chain carries TRBV20-1 and TRBJ1-1, with D possibly being TRBD1 (5 bases). Trimming shortened V by 1 base and J by 1 base, and 7 bases separated the two germline ends. Germline CDR1 reads DFQATT; CDR2 reads SNEGSKA (reference sequence). The CDR3 spans 13 residues. CDR3 coding DNA: TGCAGTGCTAGAGTACAGGAGAACACTGAAGCTTTCTTT. This translates into CSARVQENTEAFF.

The chain joins TRBV4-1 to TRBJ2-2; D not certain. The germline V gene encodes CDR1 MGHRA and CDR2 YSYEKL. V lost 1 base and J lost 6, with 9 bases in between. The CDR3 consists of 14 residues. CDR3 nucleotide sequence: TGCGCCAGCAGCCAAGGGGTCTTGGCCGGGGAGCTGTTTTTT. It encodes CASSQGVLAGELFF.

This clonotype was seen a few times. The chain joins TRBV12-3 or TRBV12-4 to TRBJ2-7; possible D gene TRBD1, 6 bases. This CDR3 has 13 residues. Trimming took 5 bases from V and 7 from J, leaving 15 bases between them. The CDR3: CASSLRRQDEQYF. Here the CDR3 DNA reads TGTGCCAGCAGTCTACGGAGACAGGATGAGCAGTACTTC.

In this sample, this clonotype turned up a few times. One end of the junction fails to match germline, which may point to a read error. The rearrangement uses TRBV7-3 and TRBJ2-2; the D is unclear. The CDR3 spans 14 residues. The V gene's germline CDR1 is SGHTA and CDR2 FQGTGA. CDR3 in DNA: TGTGCCAGCCGCTTGGGAACTTTGACCGGGGAGCTGTTTTTT. Translated, it gives CASRLGTLTGELFF. The full variable domain, its missing parts supplied by reference TRBV7-3 and TRBJ2-2, is GAGVSQTPSNKVTEKGKYVELRCDPISGHTALYWYRQSLGQGPEFLIYFQGTGAADDSGLPNDRFFAVRPEGSVSTLKIQRTERGDSAVYLCASRLGTLTGELFFGEGSRLTVL.

This clonotype was detected ten times or more. One end of the junction fails to match germline, which may point to a read error. The chain couples TRBV4-2 to TRBJ2-3; maybe TRBD2 (6 bases). This CDR3 has 16 residues. Germline assignment: CDR1 LGHNA and CDR2 YNFKEQ. In DNA form, the CDR3 reads TGTGCCAGCAGCCAAGCTGACGGTACTAGCACATATACGCAGTATTTT. It specifies CASSQADGTSTYTQYF.

This clonotype was found a few times. This chain connects TRBV12-3 or TRBV12-4 to TRBJ1-1, with 10 bases identical to TRBD1. There are 15 residues in the CDR3. The trim removed 4 bases at V and 3 bases at J, leaving 5 bases unmatched. The CDR3 sequence is CASSSDRGRDTEAFF. The CDR3 DNA reads TGTGCCAGCAGTTCTGACAGGGGGCGCGACACTGAAGCTTTCTTT.

As for this clonotype: A much larger clone lies a single base off, so this may be a read error. No conserved phenylalanine or tryptophan is present at the end of the CDR3, so a read error is the likely explanation. The chain links TRBV9 to TRBJ2-1; 12 bases match TRBD2. J lost 9 bases, V lost 2 bases, and 3 bases had no gene match. The CDR3 length is 14 residues. Germline V CDR1 and CDR2: SGDLS, YYNGEE. The CDR3 DNA sequence: TGTGCCAGCAGCGTGACTAGCGGGAGCATTGAGCAGTTCTTA. It is translated as CASSVTSGSIEQFL.

The gene calls are TRBV25-1 and TRBJ1-2; tentatively, D is TRBD1 (6 bases). CDR1 and CDR2 (germline): MGHDK, SYGVNS. The V end was cut by 3 bases, the J end by 6 bases, with 20 bases between. This CDR3 comprises 16 residues. CDR3 loop: CASSEAGSRGVHGYTF. CDR3 coding DNA: TGTGCCAGCAGTGAGGCCGGGTCGAGGGGGGTCCATGGCTACACCTTC.

This clonotype was seen repeatedly, ten times or more. The rearrangement uses TRBV7-9 and TRBJ1-4, with D unclear. Germline V gene data show CDR1 as SEHNR and CDR2 as FQNEAQ (reference sequence). The V end lost 1 base, the J end lost 1 base, and 10 bases lay between the germline ends. The CDR3 is 16 amino acids. CDR3 amino acids: CASSLDRIGTNEKLFF. In DNA form, the CDR3 reads TGTGCCAGCAGCTTAGACCGGATCGGAACTAATGAAAAACTGTTTTTT.